The clone carrying this T cell receptor (beta chain) appeared many times. The antigen is not known. The data were obtained in a study of early T cells in non-severe SARS-CoV-2 infection. On the study more broadly: Chains stayed unpaired after sequencing of bulk RNA from unsorted whole blood. General study points: VDJdb-based matching was biased toward anti-spike CD8 responses and missed private and CD4 specificities.

Each single cDNA molecule received a unique molecular identifier. TCRdb analysed the 5' RACE reads with MiXCR anew, one entry per CDR3 protein. The top ten clones hold roughly 5.7% of a sample with about 20,000 distinct CDR3 sequences, 4.5% to 5% of them seen once. V was shortened by 0 bases and J by 2 bases, with 12 bases between the two germline ends. There are 16 residues in the CDR3. In germline, CDR1 is MDHEN, CDR2 SYDVKM. The clonotype comes from an adult who was a healthcare worker with PCR-confirmed SARS-CoV-2 infection or an uninfected control (not recorded which). Sequenced: whole blood. The chain has TRBV28 and TRBJ2-3, with a tentative D call TRBD1 (5 bases). The CDR3 DNA reads as TGTGCCAGCAGTTTATGGCAGGGTATTGTCACAGATACGCAGTATTTT. It yields the protein CASSLWQGIVTDTQYF.